This T cell receptor (beta chain) is from a study of cytotoxic CD8 clonotypes in ibrutinib-treated CLL. Study overall: Samples yielded averages of approximately 260,000 productive templates and tens of thousands of productive rearrangements.

Target depth was 1 in 200,000 to 1 in 1 million T cells, about 10x per clonotype. Profiling relied on immunoSEQ multiplex PCR, and the TCRdb table lists in-frame clones only, not all of them. The sample includes roughly 54,000 clones, 57% of them seen just once. The CDR3 sequence is 15 residues long. Per germline, CDR1 LGHNA and CDR2 YNFKEQ. The V and J ends lost 0 bases and 6 bases respectively, with 12 bases between them. This clone occurred a few times. What it binds is unknown. Findings and caveats of the study: Baseline-level clonality went beyond age-matched healthy donors and moved in step with circulating CD8+ T-cell counts. Clonality showed a rise at ibrutinib response that reversed toward baseline at progression.

The chain joins TRBV4-2 to TRBJ1-5; a possible D gene is TRBD1 (5 bases). This TCR derives from a human donor with chronic lymphocytic leukemia. The starting material was PBMCs, obtained after 24 months of ibrutinib treatment. The CDR3 DNA follows: TGTGCCAGCAGCCAAGATCCGTCAGGGATTCAGCCCCAGCATTTT. It is translated as CASSQDPSGIQPQHF.